The clone carrying this T cell receptor beta chain was detected ten times or more. This sample is part of a study of T-cell reconstitution after alpha-beta-depleted transplantation in children. The CDR3 is 15 amino acids. CDR1 and CDR2 from the germline V gene are SGHVS and FQNEAQ. The ends were cut back, 7 bases at V and 0 bases at J, with 16 bases in the middle. The library targeted TCRbeta and was prepared with unique molecular identifiers. TCRdb re-called the PCR reads with MiXCR, one entry per CDR3 protein. The table shows roughly 610,000 distinct CDR3 sequences, with more than 9% occurring only once.

The genes are TRBV7-8 and TRBJ2-7, with D uncertain. This sequence originates from a human donor who donated a stem cell graft to a child with acute myeloid leukemia. The sample consisted of PBMCs from the stem cell graft donor, taken from the stem cell graft. The CDR3 loop is CASTELGYSSYEQYF. In nucleotides, the CDR3 is TGTGCCAGCACGGAGCTGGGGTACAGCTCCTACGAGCAGTACTTC.